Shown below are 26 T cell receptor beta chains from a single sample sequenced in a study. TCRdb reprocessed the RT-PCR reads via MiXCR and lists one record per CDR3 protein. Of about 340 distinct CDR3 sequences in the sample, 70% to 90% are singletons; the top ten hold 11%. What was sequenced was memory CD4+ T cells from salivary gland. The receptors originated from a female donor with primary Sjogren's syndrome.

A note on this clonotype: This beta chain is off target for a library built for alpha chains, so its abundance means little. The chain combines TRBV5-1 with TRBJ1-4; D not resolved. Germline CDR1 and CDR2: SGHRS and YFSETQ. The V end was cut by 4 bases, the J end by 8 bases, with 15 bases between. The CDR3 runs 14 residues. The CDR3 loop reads CASSLGETGEKLFF. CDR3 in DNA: TGCGCCAGCAGCCTGGGAGAGACGGGCGAAAAACTGTTTTTT.

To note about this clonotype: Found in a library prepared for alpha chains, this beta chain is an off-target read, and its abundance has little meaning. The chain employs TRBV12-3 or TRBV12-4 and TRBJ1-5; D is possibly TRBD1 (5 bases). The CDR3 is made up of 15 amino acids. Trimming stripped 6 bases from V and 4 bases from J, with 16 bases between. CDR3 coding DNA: TGTGCCAGCAGCCTCTCGGCAGGGCCGAATCAGCCCCAGCATTTT. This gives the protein CASSLSAGPNQPQHF.

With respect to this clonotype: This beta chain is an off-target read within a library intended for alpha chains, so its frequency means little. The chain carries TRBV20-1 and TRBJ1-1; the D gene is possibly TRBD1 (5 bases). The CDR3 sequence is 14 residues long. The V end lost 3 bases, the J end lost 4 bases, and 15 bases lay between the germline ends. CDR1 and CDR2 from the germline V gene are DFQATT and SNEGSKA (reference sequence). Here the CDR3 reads CSAREGLVATEAFF. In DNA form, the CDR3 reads TGCAGTGCTAGGGAGGGGCTGGTGGCCACTGAAGCTTTCTTT.

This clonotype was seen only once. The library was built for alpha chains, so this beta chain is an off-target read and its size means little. The CDR3 loop reads CSARDRGFTGELFF. The CDR3 DNA follows: TGCAGTGCTAGAGATCGTGGATTCACCGGGGAGCTGTTTTTT. The rearrangement joins TRBV20-1 to TRBJ2-2; the D is unclear. CDR3 size: 14 residues. Trimming shortened V by 0 bases and J by 4 bases, and 9 bases separated the two germline ends. Germline CDR1 reads DFQATT; CDR2 reads SNEGSKA (reference sequence).

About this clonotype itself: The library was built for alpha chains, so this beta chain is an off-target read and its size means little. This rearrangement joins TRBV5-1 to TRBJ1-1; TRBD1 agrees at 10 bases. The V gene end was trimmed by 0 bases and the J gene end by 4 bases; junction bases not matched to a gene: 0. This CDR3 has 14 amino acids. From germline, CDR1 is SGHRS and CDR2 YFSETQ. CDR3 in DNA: TGCGCCAGCAGCTTGGGGACAGGGGGCACTGAAGCTTTCTTT. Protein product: CASSLGTGGTEAFF.

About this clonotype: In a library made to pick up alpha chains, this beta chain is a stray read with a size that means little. Here the CDR3 DNA reads TGCAGTGCCAAACGGGGGGACAGTTGGTACGAGCAGTACTTC. Its translation is CSAKRGDSWYEQYF. The V call is TRBV20-1, the J call TRBJ2-7; TRBD1 or TRBD2 may be the D gene (7 bases each). Per the germline V gene, CDR1 is DFQATT and CDR2 is SNEGSKA (reference sequence). The CDR3 has 14 amino acids. Trimming stripped 6 bases from V and 4 bases from J, with 19 bases between.

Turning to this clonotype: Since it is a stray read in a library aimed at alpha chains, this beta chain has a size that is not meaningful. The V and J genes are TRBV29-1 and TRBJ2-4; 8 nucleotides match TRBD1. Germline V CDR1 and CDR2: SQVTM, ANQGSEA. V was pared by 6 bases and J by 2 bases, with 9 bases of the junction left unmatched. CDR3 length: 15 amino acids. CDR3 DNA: TGCAGCGTACTACAGGGGGAGTTTTCCAAAAACATTCAGTACTTC. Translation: CSVLQGEFSKNIQYF.

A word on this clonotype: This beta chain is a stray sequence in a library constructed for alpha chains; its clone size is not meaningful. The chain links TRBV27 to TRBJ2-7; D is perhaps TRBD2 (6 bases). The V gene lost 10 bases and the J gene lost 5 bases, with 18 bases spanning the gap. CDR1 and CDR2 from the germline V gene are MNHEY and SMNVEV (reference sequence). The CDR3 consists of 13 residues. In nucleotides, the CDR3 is TGTGCCACTAGCCGGCGGGACCCTCACGAGCAGTACTTC. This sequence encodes CATSRRDPHEQYF.

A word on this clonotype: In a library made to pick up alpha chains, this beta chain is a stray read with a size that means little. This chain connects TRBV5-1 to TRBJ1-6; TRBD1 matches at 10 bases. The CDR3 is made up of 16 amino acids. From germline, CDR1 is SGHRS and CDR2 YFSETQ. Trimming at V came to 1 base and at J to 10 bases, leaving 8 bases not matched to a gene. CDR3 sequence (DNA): TGCGCCAGCAGCTTGTATTCCGGGACAGGGGACTCACCCCTCCACTTT. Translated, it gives CASSLYSGTGDSPLHF.

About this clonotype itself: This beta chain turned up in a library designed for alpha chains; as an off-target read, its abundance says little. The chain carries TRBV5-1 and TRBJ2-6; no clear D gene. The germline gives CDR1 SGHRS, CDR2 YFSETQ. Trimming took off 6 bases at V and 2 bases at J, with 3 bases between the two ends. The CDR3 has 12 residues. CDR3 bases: TGCGCCAGCAACGCTGGGGCCAACGTCCTGACTTTC. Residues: CASNAGANVLTF.

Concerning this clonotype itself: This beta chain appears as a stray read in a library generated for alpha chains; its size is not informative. The DNA of the CDR3 is TGTGCCAGCAGCGGTGGAGCGGGAGAGCTTGGCGAGCAGTACTTC. Translation: CASSGGAGELGEQYF. The rearrangement uses TRBV7-9 and TRBJ2-7; 8 bases align to TRBD2. V gave up 5 bases and J gave up 6 bases; unmatched junction bases: 12. Germline loops: CDR1 SEHNR, CDR2 FQNEAQ (reference sequence). This CDR3 is 15 amino acids long.

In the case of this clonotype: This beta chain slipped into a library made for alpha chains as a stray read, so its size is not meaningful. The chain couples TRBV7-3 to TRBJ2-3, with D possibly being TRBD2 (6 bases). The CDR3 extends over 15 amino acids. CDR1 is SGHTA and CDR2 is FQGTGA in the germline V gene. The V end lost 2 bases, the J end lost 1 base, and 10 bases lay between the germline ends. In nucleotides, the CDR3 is TGTGCCAGCAGCTTACGGGGGAGCGGCACAGATACGCAGTATTTT. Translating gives CASSLRGSGTDTQYF.

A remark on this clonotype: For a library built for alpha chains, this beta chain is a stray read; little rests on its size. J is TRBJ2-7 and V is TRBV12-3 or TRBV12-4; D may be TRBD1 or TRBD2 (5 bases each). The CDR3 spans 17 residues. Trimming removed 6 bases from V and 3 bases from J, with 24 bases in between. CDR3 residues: CASSLWTSRGPGYEQYF. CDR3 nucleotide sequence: TGTGCCAGCAGCTTATGGACCTCTCGGGGACCCGGCTACGAGCAGTACTTC.

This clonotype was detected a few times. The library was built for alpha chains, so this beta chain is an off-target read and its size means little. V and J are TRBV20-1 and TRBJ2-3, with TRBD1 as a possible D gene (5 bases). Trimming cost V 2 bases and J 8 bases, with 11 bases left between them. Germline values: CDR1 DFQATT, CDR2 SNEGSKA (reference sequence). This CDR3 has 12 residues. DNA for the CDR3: TGCAGTGCTAGACAGGGTGGCGGTACGCAGTATTTT. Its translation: CSARQGGGTQYF.

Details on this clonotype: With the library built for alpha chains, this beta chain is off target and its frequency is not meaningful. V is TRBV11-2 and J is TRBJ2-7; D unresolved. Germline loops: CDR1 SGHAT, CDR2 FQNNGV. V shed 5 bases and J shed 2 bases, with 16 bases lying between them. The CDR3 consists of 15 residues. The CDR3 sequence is CASSRQQILTYEQYF. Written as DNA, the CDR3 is TGTGCCAGCAGCCGTCAACAGATTCTCACCTACGAGCAGTACTTC.

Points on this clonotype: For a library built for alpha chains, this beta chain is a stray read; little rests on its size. The CDR3 spells CASNGWTGETDTQYF. In DNA, the CDR3 is TGTGCCAGCAATGGGTGGACGGGAGAAACGGATACGCAGTATTTT. V gene TRBV6-2 or TRBV6-3 combines with J gene TRBJ2-3; TRBD2 is a possible D gene (6 bases). Per germline, CDR1 MNHEY and CDR2 SVGEGT. The V and J ends lost 7 bases and 6 bases respectively, with 20 bases between them. This CDR3 comprises 15 residues.

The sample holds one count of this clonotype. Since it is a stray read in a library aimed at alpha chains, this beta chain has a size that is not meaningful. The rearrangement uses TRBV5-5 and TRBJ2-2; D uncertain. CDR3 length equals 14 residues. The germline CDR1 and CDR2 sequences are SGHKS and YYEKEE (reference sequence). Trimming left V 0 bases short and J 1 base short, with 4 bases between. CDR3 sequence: CASSLDLNTGELFF. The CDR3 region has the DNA TGTGCCAGCAGCTTGGACTTGAACACCGGGGAGCTGTTTTTT. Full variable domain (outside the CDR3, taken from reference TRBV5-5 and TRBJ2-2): DAGVTQSPTHLIKTRGQQVTLRCSPISGHKSVSWYQQVLGQGPQFIFQYYEKEERGRGNFPDRFSARQFPNYSSELNVNALLLGDSALYLCASSLDLNTGELFFGEGSRLTVL.

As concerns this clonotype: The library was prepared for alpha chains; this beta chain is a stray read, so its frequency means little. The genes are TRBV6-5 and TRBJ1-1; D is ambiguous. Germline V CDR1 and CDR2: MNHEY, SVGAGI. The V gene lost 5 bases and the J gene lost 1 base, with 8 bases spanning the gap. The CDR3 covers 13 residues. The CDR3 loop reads CASSADKNTEAFF. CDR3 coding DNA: TGTGCCAGCAGTGCCGACAAGAACACTGAAGCTTTCTTT.

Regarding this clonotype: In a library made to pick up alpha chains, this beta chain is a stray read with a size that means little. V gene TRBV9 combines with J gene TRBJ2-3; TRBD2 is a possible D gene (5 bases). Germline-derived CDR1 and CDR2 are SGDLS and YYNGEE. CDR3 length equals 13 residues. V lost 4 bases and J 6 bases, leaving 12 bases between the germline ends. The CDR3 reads CASSFRGMDTQYF. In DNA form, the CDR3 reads TGTGCCAGCAGCTTCCGAGGGATGGATACGCAGTATTTT.

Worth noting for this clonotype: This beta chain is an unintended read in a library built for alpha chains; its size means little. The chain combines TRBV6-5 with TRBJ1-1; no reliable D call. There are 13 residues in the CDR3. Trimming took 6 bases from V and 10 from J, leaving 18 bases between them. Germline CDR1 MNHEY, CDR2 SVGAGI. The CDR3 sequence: CASSLPNRRRAFF. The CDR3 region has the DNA TGTGCCAGCAGCCTCCCAAATCGTCGCCGAGCTTTCTTT.

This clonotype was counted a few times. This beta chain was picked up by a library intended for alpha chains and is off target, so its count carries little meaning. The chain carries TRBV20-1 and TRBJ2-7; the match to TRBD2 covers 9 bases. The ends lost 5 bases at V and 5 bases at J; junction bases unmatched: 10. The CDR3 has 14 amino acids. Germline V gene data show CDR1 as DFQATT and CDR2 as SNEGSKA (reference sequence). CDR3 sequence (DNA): TGCAGTGCTCTCGTGCGGGAGGGCCGCAACGAGCAGTACTTC. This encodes CSALVREGRNEQYF.

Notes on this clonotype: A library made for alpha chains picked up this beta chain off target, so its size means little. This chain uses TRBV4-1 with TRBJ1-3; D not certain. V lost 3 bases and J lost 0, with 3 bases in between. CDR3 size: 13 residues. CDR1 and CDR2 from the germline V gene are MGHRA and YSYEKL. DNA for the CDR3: TGCGCCAGCAGCCAGGTCTCTGGAAACACCATATATTTT. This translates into CASSQVSGNTIYF.

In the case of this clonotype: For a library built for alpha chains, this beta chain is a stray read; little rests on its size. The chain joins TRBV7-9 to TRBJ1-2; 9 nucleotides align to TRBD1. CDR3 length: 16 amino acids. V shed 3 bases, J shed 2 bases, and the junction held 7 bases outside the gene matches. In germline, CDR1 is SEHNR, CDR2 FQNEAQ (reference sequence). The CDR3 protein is CASSFATGGFNYGYTF. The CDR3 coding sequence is TGTGCCAGCAGCTTCGCTACAGGGGGCTTCAACTATGGCTACACCTTC.

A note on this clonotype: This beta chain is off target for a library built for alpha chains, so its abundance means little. The CDR3 region has the DNA TGCAGTGCTAGACTCTGGCGTGAGCAGTTCTTC. It codes for CSARLWREQFF. The rearrangement joins TRBV20-1 to TRBJ2-1; D unclear. The CDR3 totals 11 residues. The germline V gene encodes CDR1 DFQATT and CDR2 SNEGSKA (reference sequence). Trimming stripped 2 bases from V and 9 bases from J, with 8 bases between.

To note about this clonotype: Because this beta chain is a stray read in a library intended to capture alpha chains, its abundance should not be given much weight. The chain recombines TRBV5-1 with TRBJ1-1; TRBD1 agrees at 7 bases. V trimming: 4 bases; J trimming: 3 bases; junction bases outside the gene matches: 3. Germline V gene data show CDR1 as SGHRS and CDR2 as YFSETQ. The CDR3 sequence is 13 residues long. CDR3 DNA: TGCGCCAGCAGCCTCGGGACAGACACTGAAGCTTTCTTT. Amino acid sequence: CASSLGTDTEAFF.

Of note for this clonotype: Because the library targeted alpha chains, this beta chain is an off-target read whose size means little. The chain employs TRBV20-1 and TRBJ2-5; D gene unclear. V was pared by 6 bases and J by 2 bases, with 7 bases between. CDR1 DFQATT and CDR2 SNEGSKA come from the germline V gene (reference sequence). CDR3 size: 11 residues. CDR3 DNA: TGCAGTGCCCTGTTTCAAGAGACCCAGTACTTC. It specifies CSALFQETQYF.